The subject of this entry is one T cell receptor (beta chain). The antigen remains unidentified. This sample stems from a study of T cell responses to AZD1222 COVID-19 vaccine. Study-wide results and limits: There were repertoire samples only from the period after the peak T cell response. Along spike, vaccine-associated CD4 TCRs were found throughout, with dominance at 160-218 and 743-854.

It was second doses at about 4 or about 12 weeks that were pooled. TCRdb's table, derived via immunoSEQ multiplex PCR, lists solely in-frame clones and lacks some. Here the sample spans about 80,000 clones, approximately 89% being singletons. The CDR3 is 13 residues long. Deletions cut 5 bases from V and 2 bases from J, with 6 bases between. Germline V lookup: CDR1 SGHVS, CDR2 FQNEAQ. Sequencing was performed on peripheral blood, taken 28 days after the second AZD1222 dose. This receptor was obtained from an adult who received the AZD1222 COVID-19 vaccine. This chain connects TRBV7-8 to TRBJ2-2; D call uncertain. The chain's CDR3 is CASSGVNTGELFF. The CDR3 nucleotides are TGTGCCAGCAGCGGAGTTAACACCGGGGAGCTGTTTTTT.